A single sample gave rise to the 5 T cell receptor beta chains below, sequenced in a study of blood T cell repertoires in COVID-19. The data were produced by immunoSEQ multiplex PCR, yet TCRdb's version contains in-frame clones alone and is incomplete. Of 45,000 to 55,000 clones listed, approximately 87% are singletons. The specimen was peripheral blood. These receptor sequences come from a human donor in a cohort sampled during active COVID-19.

This clone was counted a few times. The chain has TRBV19 and TRBJ1-2; TRBD1 matches at 9 bases. CDR1 LNHDA and CDR2 SQIVND come from the germline V gene (reference sequence). The CDR3 has 12 residues. V trimming: 9 bases; J trimming: 3 bases; junction bases outside the gene matches: 2. The CDR3, as DNA: TGTGCCAGCGGGGACAGGGACTATGGCTACACCTTC. This encodes CASGDRDYGYTF.

This rearrangement joins TRBV6-2 or TRBV6-3 to TRBJ1-2; D unclear. This CDR3 has 16 residues. The V end lost 5 bases, the J end lost 5 bases, and 21 bases lay between the germline ends. The V gene's germline CDR1 is MNHEY and CDR2 SVGEGT. CDR3: CASSAPMERLGYGYTF. The CDR3 region has the DNA TGTGCCAGCAGTGCCCCGATGGAGCGGCTGGGGTATGGCTACACCTTC.

The chain uses TRBV28 and TRBJ1-2; TRBD1 aligns across 10 bases. V dropped 3 bases and J dropped 1; count of bases not matched to a gene: 2. Germline CDR1 is MDHEN and CDR2 is SYDVKM. This CDR3 has 15 residues. The CDR3 DNA reads TGTGCCAGCAGTTTGGGACAGGGGATTAACTATGGCTACACCTTC. Residues: CASSLGQGINYGYTF.

V and J are TRBV19 and TRBJ1-2; 8 bases agree with TRBD1. The V segment lost 3 bases and the J segment 6 bases; nucleotides outside the gene matches: 9. CDR3 length equals 15 residues. CDR1 LNHDA and CDR2 SQIVND come from the germline V gene (reference sequence). The CDR3 spells CASSIRGQGNHGYTF. The DNA for the CDR3 is TGTGCCAGTAGTATCCGAGGACAGGGCAACCATGGCTACACCTTC.

The J gene is TRBJ2-7, the V gene TRBV7-2, with 12 bases identical to TRBD2. The CDR3 has 18 residues. V was pared by 5 bases and J by 2 bases, with 13 bases of the junction left unmatched. Germline V CDR1 and CDR2: SGHTA, FQGNSA. The CDR3 sequence is CASSQQQSSGGAPYEQYF. CDR3 bases: TGTGCCAGCAGCCAACAGCAGTCTAGCGGGGGGGCTCCCTACGAGCAGTACTTC.